The next 20 T cell receptor beta chains were all read from a single sample in a study of chemoradiotherapy in HPV16-positive cancers. The table came from immunoSEQ multiplex PCR; TCRdb's copy has only in-frame clones and leaves some out. The data hold roughly 20,000 clones, with 75% to 90% observed a single time. The starting material was blood, obtained from a patient who underwent chemoradiotherapy. The receptors here all came from a human donor with HPV-associated anogenital cancer.

The chain couples TRBV15 to TRBJ1-5; weak D call: TRBD1 (6 bases). Trimming shortened V by 5 bases and J by 8 bases, and 13 bases separated the two germline ends. This CDR3 has 13 residues. CDR1 is LNHNV and CDR2 is YYDKDF in the germline V gene (reference sequence). The CDR3 region has the DNA TGTGCCACCAGCGGACAGTGGACGGAGCCCCAGCATTTT. As protein: CATSGQWTEPQHF. The entire variable domain, with the rest obtained from reference TRBV15 and TRBJ1-5, is as follows: DAMVIQNPRYQVTQFGKPVTLSCSQTLNHNVMYWYQQKSSQAPKLLFHYYDKDFNNEADTPDNFQSRRPNTSFCFLDIRSPGLGDTAMYLCATSGQWTEPQHFGDGTRLSIL.

Concerning this clone: At one boundary the junction diverges from the germline segment, which might be a read error. The chain couples TRBV6-1 to TRBJ2-5; no clear D gene. CDR3 length: 11 residues. Germline V lookup: CDR1 MNHNS, CDR2 SASEGT. CDR3 in amino acids: CASSDLDPQHF. The CDR3 DNA is TGTGCCAGCAGTGACCTAGACCCGCAGCACTTC.

The chain recombines TRBV27 with TRBJ1-2, with 9 bases lining up with TRBD1. This CDR3 region has 16 residues. J gave up 4 bases and V 2 bases, and 8 bases lay outside the gene matches. Germline CDR1 MNHEY, CDR2 SMNVEV (reference sequence). The CDR3 loop reads CASSLEGTGTLYGYTF. The CDR3 coding sequence is TGTGCCAGCAGTTTAGAGGGGACAGGGACACTCTATGGCTACACCTTC.

The V and J genes are TRBV5-1 and TRBJ2-1; TRBD2 matches at 12 bases. CDR3 length: 15 residues. Germline CDR1 reads SGHRS; CDR2 reads YFSETQ. The V gene end was trimmed by 6 bases and the J gene end by 10 bases; junction bases not matched to a gene: 11. CDR3 DNA: TGCGCCAGCACCAATCTAGCGGGGGGGCCGGGCGAGCAGTTCTTC. Translating it yields CASTNLAGGPGEQFF.

This clone was picked up one time. The chain couples TRBV9 to TRBJ2-7; 7 positions match TRBD2. CDR3 length: 13 residues. The germline CDR1 and CDR2 sequences are SGDLS and YYNGEE. V trimming: 4 bases; J trimming: 6 bases; junction bases outside the gene matches: 7. This chain's CDR3 is CASSQSGATEQYF. CDR3 coding DNA: TGTGCCAGCAGCCAAAGCGGGGCTACCGAGCAGTACTTC.

The chain recombines TRBV11-1 with TRBJ2-5; D call uncertain. Trimming took off 3 bases at V and 0 bases at J, with 11 bases between the two ends. CDR1 SGHAT and CDR2 FQDESV come from the germline V gene (reference sequence). This CDR3 is built from 15 residues. In DNA, the CDR3 is TGTGCCAGCAGCTTGACCGTAGGCAACCAAGAGACCCAGTACTTC. Its translation: CASSLTVGNQETQYF.

The chain carries TRBV29-1 and TRBJ2-1; D gene uncertain. The V and J ends lost 2 bases and 8 bases respectively, with 10 bases between them. CDR1 and CDR2 from the germline V gene are SQVTM and ANQGSEA. CDR3 size: 12 residues. CDR3 DNA sequence: TGCAGCGTTGAATCCGGAGTCCATGAGCAGTTCTTC. This sequence encodes CSVESGVHEQFF.

This chain uses TRBV18 with TRBJ2-1; D remains ambiguous. This CDR3 has 15 amino acids. V shed 6 bases and J shed 1 base, with 13 bases lying between them. The germline gives CDR1 KGHSH, CDR2 LQKENI. The CDR3 DNA follows: TGTGCCAGCTCGCTAGGAGTGTTGTCCTACAATGAGCAGTTCTTC. Residues: CASSLGVLSYNEQFF.

The chain links TRBV6-5 to TRBJ1-1; D is ambiguous. Trimming took 3 bases from V and 1 from J, leaving 6 bases between them. The CDR3 contains 13 residues. In germline, CDR1 is MNHEY, CDR2 SVGAGI. The CDR3 sequence is CASSYGPNTEAFF. For the CDR3, the DNA is TGTGCCAGCAGTTATGGCCCGAACACTGAAGCTTTCTTT.

The rearrangement uses TRBV5-8 and TRBJ1-3; weak D call: TRBD1 (5 bases). The CDR3 length is 13 residues. The germline V and J ends were trimmed by 7 bases and 0 bases, with 8 bases remaining between them. Germline-derived CDR1 and CDR2 are SGHTS and YDEGEE. The CDR3 loop reads CASWGGSGNTIYF. CDR3 DNA sequence: TGTGCCAGCTGGGGGGGCTCTGGAAACACCATATATTTT.

The rearrangement joins TRBV19 to TRBJ1-1; the match to TRBD1 covers 9 bases. The ends lost 7 bases at V and 5 bases at J; junction bases unmatched: 8. The CDR3 has 14 residues. Germline V gene sequence: CDR1 LNHDA, CDR2 SQIVND (reference sequence). CDR3 nucleotide sequence: TGTGCCAGTATTTTGGGACAGGGTGTTACTGAAGCTTTCTTT. Translating it yields CASILGQGVTEAFF. The variable domain in full, completed from reference TRBV19 and TRBJ1-1, reads DGGITQSPKYLFRKEGQNVTLSCEQNLNHDAMYWYRQDPGQGLRLIYYSQIVNDFQKGDIAEGYSVSREKKESFPLTVTSAQKNPTAFYLCASILGQGVTEAFFGQGTRLTVV.

The genes are TRBV6-5 and TRBJ1-2; 10 bases agree with TRBD1. Trimming at V came to 6 bases and at J to 4 bases, leaving 5 bases not matched to a gene. The germline V gene encodes CDR1 MNHEY and CDR2 SVGAGI. This CDR3 comprises 14 residues. The CDR3, as DNA: TGTGCCAGCAGAGCCGGGACAGGGGTCTATGGCTACACCTTC. Its protein product is CASRAGTGVYGYTF.

In the case of this clone: Other nucleotide sequences from this sample produce the same CDR3. J is TRBJ1-2 and V is TRBV19, with D hard to call. Trimming shortened V by 2 bases and J by 2 bases, and 6 bases separated the two germline ends. The CDR3 contains 13 residues. The germline V gene encodes CDR1 LNHDA and CDR2 SQIVND (reference sequence). CDR3 DNA: TGTGCCAGTAGTATATTGACCAACTATGGCTACACCTTC. It codes for CASSILTNYGYTF.

The V call is TRBV6-1, the J call TRBJ2-7; 11 bases map to TRBD1. CDR1 and CDR2 (germline): MNHNS, SASEGT. CDR3 length equals 14 residues. V trimming: 3 bases; J trimming: 6 bases; junction bases outside the gene matches: 4. The CDR3 DNA reads as TGTGCCAGCAGTGACGGACAGGGGGCTGGCGAGCAGTACTTC. Amino acids: CASSDGQGAGEQYF.

The genes are TRBV6-4 and TRBJ1-4, with no clear D. CDR1 and CDR2 from the germline V gene are MRHNA and SNTAGT. Trimming took off 7 bases at V and 7 bases at J, with 16 bases between the two ends. The CDR3 length is 14 residues. CDR3 nucleotides: TGTGCCAGCACCAGAAAAGTTCTCGGTGAAAAACTGTTTTTT. Protein: CASTRKVLGEKLFF.

The rearrangement joins TRBV19 to TRBJ2-1; D remains unclear. Trimming shortened V by 10 bases and J by 8 bases, and 6 bases separated the two germline ends. This CDR3 has 9 residues. CDR1 LNHDA and CDR2 SQIVND come from the germline V gene (reference sequence). CDR3 in DNA: TGTGCCATTAGCCATGAGCAGTTCTTC. It yields the protein CAISHEQFF.

This chain connects TRBV19 to TRBJ2-7; 9 bases are shared with TRBD1. Losses at the gene ends were 3 bases for V and 6 bases for J; bases not matched to a gene: 9. Germline lookup yields CDR1 LNHDA and CDR2 SQIVND (reference sequence). The length of the CDR3 is 15 residues. In nucleotides, the CDR3 is TGTGCCAGTAGTATCCCCGGGACAGGGCCCCCCGAGCAGTACTTC. It yields the protein CASSIPGTGPPEQYF.

This sequence joins TRBV18 and TRBJ2-2; no reliable D call. The CDR3 contains 14 residues. Germline lookup yields CDR1 KGHSH and CDR2 LQKENI. Trimming removed 4 bases from V and 6 bases from J, with 12 bases in between. The CDR3, as DNA: TGTGCCAGCTCACTTCAAGGCAGTTCCGGGGAGCTGTTTTTT. Residues: CASSLQGSSGELFF. Looking up the rest from reference TRBV18 and TRBJ2-2 gives the full variable domain: NAGVMQNPRHLVRRRGQEARLRCSPMKGHSHVYWYRQLPEEGLKFMVYLQKENIIDESGMPKERFSAEFPKEGPSILRIQQVVRGDSAAYFCASSLQGSSGELFFGEGSRLTVL.

In its sample, this clone was seen once. The chain couples TRBV5-1 to TRBJ1-4; D unclear. V shed 4 bases and J shed 8 bases, with 15 bases lying between them. In germline, CDR1 is SGHRS, CDR2 YFSETQ. The CDR3 loop spans 14 amino acids. The CDR3 here is CASSPGYAEEKLFF. Here the CDR3 DNA reads TGCGCCAGCAGCCCCGGATACGCTGAGGAAAAACTGTTTTTT.

The chain is built from TRBV28 and TRBJ1-1; D gene unclear. Trimming took 4 bases from V and 1 from J, leaving 7 bases between them. CDR3 size: 13 residues. Germline loops: CDR1 MDHEN, CDR2 SYDVKM. CDR3 protein: CASSSTANTEAFF. The CDR3 DNA sequence: TGTGCCAGCAGTTCTACAGCGAACACTGAAGCTTTCTTT.